This T cell receptor (beta chain) is drawn from a study of blood T cell repertoires in COVID-19. For the study at large: Sites across the United States, Italy and Spain contributed samples from acute and convalescent COVID-19.

Original data processing: By means of reference gene primer amplification, nucleated cell counts were estimated. Produced via immunoSEQ multiplex PCR; TCRdb's table is partial and in-frame only. That table furnishes V, J and clone size, whereas the DNA furnished D and trimming. The table includes 270,000 or so clones, around 82% detected once. The V gene end was trimmed by 6 bases and the J gene end by 6 bases; junction bases not matched to a gene: 3. The CDR3 is made up of 14 amino acids. Germline V gene lookup returns CDR1 SGDLS and CDR2 YYNGEE. Source material: peripheral blood. J is TRBJ2-1 and V is TRBV9; 13 nucleotides align to TRBD2. The origin of this receptor is a woman between 18 and 29 years old with acute or convalescent COVID-19. The CDR3 loop is CASNRLAGGNEQFF. CDR3 nucleotide sequence: TGTGCCAGCAACCGACTAGCGGGAGGCAATGAGCAGTTCTTC.